The sequence of this T cell receptor (beta chain) was determined in a study of blood T cell repertoires in COVID-19. The length of the CDR3 is 14 residues. In germline, CDR1 is LGHDT, CDR2 YNNKEL (reference sequence). The trim removed 4 bases at V and 6 bases at J, leaving 4 bases unmatched. This clone was recorded a few times. As originally analysed: Amplified reference gene primers provided the basis for estimating nucleated cell counts. Data came from immunoSEQ multiplex PCR; TCRdb stores just in-frame clones and leaves some out. The DNA gave D and trimming, while V, J and clone size come from that table. The table records some 63,000 clones, roughly 85% of them present only once.

Material: peripheral blood. The clonotype was recovered from a human donor in a cohort sampled during active COVID-19. The chain joins TRBV3-1 (or the pseudogene TRBV3-2) to TRBJ2-7; 12 bases map to TRBD1. CDR3 loop: CASSLGTGGGEQYF. In DNA, the CDR3 is TGTGCCAGCAGCCTGGGGACAGGGGGCGGCGAGCAGTACTTC.